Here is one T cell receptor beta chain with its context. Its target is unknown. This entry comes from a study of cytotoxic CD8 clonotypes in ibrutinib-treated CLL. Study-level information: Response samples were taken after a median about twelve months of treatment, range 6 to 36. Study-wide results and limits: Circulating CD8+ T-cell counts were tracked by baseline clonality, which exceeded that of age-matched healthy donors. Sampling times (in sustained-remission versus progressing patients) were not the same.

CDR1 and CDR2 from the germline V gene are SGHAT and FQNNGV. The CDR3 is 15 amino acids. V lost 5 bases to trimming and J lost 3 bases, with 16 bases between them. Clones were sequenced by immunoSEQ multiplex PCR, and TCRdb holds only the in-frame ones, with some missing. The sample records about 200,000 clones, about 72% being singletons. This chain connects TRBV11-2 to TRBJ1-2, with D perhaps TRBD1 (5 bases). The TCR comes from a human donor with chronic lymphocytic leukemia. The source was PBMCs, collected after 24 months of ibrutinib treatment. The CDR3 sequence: CASSPTIGGYYGYTF. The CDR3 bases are TGTGCCAGCAGCCCTACCATCGGGGGTTACTATGGCTACACCTTC.